The 12 T cell receptor beta chains below were found in one sample sequenced in a study of blood T cell repertoires in COVID-19. Using immunoSEQ multiplex PCR, the repertoire was profiled, and TCRdb retains in-frame clones only, with some absent. The top ten hold more than 3.5% of the sample, which has about 140,000 clones, 80% to 85% seen once. Source material: peripheral blood. The receptors were sampled from a woman between 55 and 75 years old with acute or convalescent COVID-19.

The chain recombines TRBV6-6 with TRBJ1-2; 10 positions match TRBD1. This CDR3 spans 13 amino acids. CDR1 is MNHNY and CDR2 is SVGAGI in the germline V gene (reference sequence). V gave up 8 bases and J gave up 6 bases; unmatched junction bases: 6. For the CDR3, the DNA is TGTGCCAGCCGGGACAGGGGTAGGGATGGCTACACCTTC. The encoded protein is CASRDRGRDGYTF.

The J gene is TRBJ2-1, the V gene TRBV28; D might be TRBD2 (6 bases). With 3 bases removed from V and 3 bases from J, the gap between germline ends came to 12 bases. The CDR3 length is 15 residues. CDR1 is MDHEN, CDR2 SYDVKM, per germline. CDR3: CASSFIGTDYNEQFF. The CDR3 DNA is TGTGCCAGCAGTTTTATCGGGACTGACTACAATGAGCAGTTCTTC.

This rearrangement joins TRBV7-9 to TRBJ2-7; D may be TRBD2 (6 bases). CDR1 and CDR2 (germline): SEHNR, FQNEAQ (reference sequence). This CDR3 is 17 amino acids long. V dropped 4 bases and J dropped 2 bases, with 21 bases sitting between them. DNA for the CDR3: TGTGCCAGCAGCTCCTCGGACGGAGCGCGGGGTGCCTACGAGCAGTACTTC. It translates to CASSSSDGARGAYEQYF.

The chain recombines TRBV28 with TRBJ1-6; maybe TRBD1 (6 bases). The CDR3 is 13 residues long. The V end lost 5 bases, the J end lost 6 bases, and 8 bases lay between the germline ends. Germline V gives CDR1 MDHEN, CDR2 SYDVKM. As DNA, the CDR3 is TGTGCCAGCAGTACACAGGGTAATTCACCCCTCCACTTT. Translation gives CASSTQGNSPLHF.

The V and J genes are TRBV28 and TRBJ2-7, with TRBD2 matching 12 bases. Germline trimming cut 8 bases from V and 1 base from J; bases unmatched to any gene: 9. The germline gives CDR1 MDHEN, CDR2 SYDVKM. The CDR3 loop spans 16 amino acids. The CDR3 is CASGAKTSGRSYEQYF. The DNA of the CDR3 is TGTGCCAGCGGCGCGAAGACTAGCGGGAGATCCTACGAGCAGTACTTC.

This clone has a handful of counts. This rearrangement joins TRBV30 to TRBJ1-2, with TRBD1 as a possible D gene (6 bases). V was cut by 1 base and J by 4 bases, with 13 bases left in between. Looked up from germline, CDR1 is GTSNPN and CDR2 is SVGIG (reference sequence). The CDR3 totals 14 residues. The CDR3 loop reads CAWSGRQVFYGYTF. The CDR3 coding sequence is TGTGCCTGGAGTGGCCGACAGGTCTTCTATGGCTACACCTTC.

The rearrangement links TRBV7-9 to TRBJ1-2; D might be TRBD1 (5 bases). Germline lookup yields CDR1 SEHNR and CDR2 FQNEAQ (reference sequence). The CDR3 consists of 15 residues. The V gene lost 5 bases and the J gene lost 4 bases, with 17 bases spanning the gap. CDR3 in DNA: TGTGCCAGCAGCCAAGGATCGACAGATGCCTATGGCTACACCTTC. Protein sequence: CASSQGSTDAYGYTF.

The chain uses TRBV20-1 and TRBJ2-3; 13 bases align to TRBD2. This CDR3 has 16 amino acids. CDR1 and CDR2 (germline): DFQATT, SNEGSKA (reference sequence). Trimming at V came to 6 bases and at J to 2 bases, leaving 8 bases not matched to a gene. The CDR3 sequence: CSASRTSGRTTDTQYF. The DNA of the CDR3 is TGCAGTGCGAGTCGGACTAGCGGGAGAACCACAGATACGCAGTATTTT.

This clone was seen only once. The chain recombines TRBV18 with TRBJ2-5; D gene uncertain. Germline assignment: CDR1 KGHSH and CDR2 LQKENI. This CDR3 is 13 amino acids long. Trimming took 3 bases from V and 5 from J, leaving 10 bases between them. The CDR3 is CASSPPVPETQYF. The DNA for the CDR3 is TGTGCCAGCTCACCTCCAGTTCCGGAGACCCAGTACTTC.

The chain links TRBV24-1 to TRBJ2-1; D is perhaps TRBD2 (6 bases). Germline values: CDR1 KGHDR, CDR2 SFDVKD. The CDR3 totals 14 residues. CDR3 coding DNA: TGTGCACTGGAGGGTCGCGGGGCCTACAATGAGCAGTTCTTC. Its protein is CALEGRGAYNEQFF.

This chain joins TRBV30 and TRBJ1-6; maybe TRBD1 (6 bases). Between the trimmed V and J ends, which lost 0 bases and 5 bases, there was a span of 20 bases. This CDR3 is 18 amino acids long. Germline V CDR1 and CDR2: GTSNPN, SVGIG (reference sequence). The CDR3 DNA sequence: TGTGCCTGGAGTGTAGCCACGGGGGGCGCGAGTCATAATTCACCCCTCCACTTT. This sequence encodes CAWSVATGGASHNSPLHF.

V is TRBV19 and J is TRBJ2-7, with D possibly matching TRBD2 (5 bases). CDR3 length: 14 residues. Deletions cut 3 bases from V and 6 bases from J, with 15 bases between. Germline loops: CDR1 LNHDA, CDR2 SQIVND (reference sequence). This CDR3 reads CASSMTPTRGEQYF. The CDR3 DNA follows: TGTGCCAGTAGTATGACCCCAACCCGGGGCGAGCAGTACTTC.